A single sample is the source of the 4 T cell receptor beta chains below, sequenced in a study of response to subunit inactivated influenza vaccine. TCRdb itself ran the RT-PCR reads through MiXCR, one entry per CDR3 protein. Of 200,000 to 300,000 distinct CDR3 sequences listed, more than 9% are singletons. The sequenced sample was non-naive T cells sorted from PBMCs, obtained around 14 days before vaccination. The source is a man over 45 who received an inactivated influenza vaccine.

The genes are TRBV7-8 and TRBJ2-7; a weak D match, TRBD1 (5 bases). CDR1 and CDR2 (germline): SGHVS, FQNEAQ. The V end lost 0 bases, the J end lost 2 bases, and 11 bases lay between the germline ends. This CDR3 has 15 residues. CDR3 residues: CASSLASGYTYEQYF. The CDR3 region has the DNA TGTGCCAGCAGCTTAGCTTCAGGGTACACCTACGAGCAGTACTTC.

This clonotype was observed a few times. The CDR3 nucleotides read TGTGCCAGCAGCTCTTATGGGTCAGGGAGGGAGACCCAGTACTTC. It yields the protein CASSSYGSGRETQYF. The chain is built from TRBV7-8 and TRBJ2-5, with D possibly TRBD2 on 6 matching bases. Germline V gives CDR1 SGHVS, CDR2 FQNEAQ. The CDR3 sequence is 15 residues long. Trimming pared 4 bases from V and 5 bases from J, leaving 17 bases between.

There are many counts of this clonotype. V gene TRBV2 combines with J gene TRBJ2-1; TRBD2 might be the D (7 bases). The V end lost 7 bases, the J end lost 7 bases, and 20 bases lay between the germline ends. The CDR3 spans 15 residues. Germline V gene sequence: CDR1 SNHLY, CDR2 FYNNEI. The CDR3 sequence is CASTSRGAGGNEQFF. The CDR3 nucleotides read TGTGCCAGCACCTCCCGGGGGGCTGGGGGGAATGAGCAGTTCTTC.

The rearrangement joins TRBV3-1 to TRBJ1-6; the D gene is possibly TRBD1 (6 bases). Germline lookup yields CDR1 LGHDT and CDR2 YNNKEL (reference sequence). This CDR3 has 14 residues. The V gene lost 7 bases and the J gene lost 8 bases, with 15 bases spanning the gap. Here the CDR3 DNA reads TGTGCCAGCACCGGGGGCCAGGATTATTCACCCCTCCACTTT. As protein: CASTGGQDYSPLHF.